Included here is one T cell receptor beta chain sequence, with context. Its antigen is not known. TCRdb's table, derived via immunoSEQ multiplex PCR, lists solely in-frame clones and lacks some. Among approximately 11,000 clones listed, 80% to 90% were seen once. The record originates from a study of OX40 agonist ivuxolimab in advanced cancers. On the study more broadly: Recorded diagnoses for dose-escalation patients were hepatocellular carcinoma, melanoma, renal cell or head and neck cancer. Study conclusions and caveats: People who partly responded at 0.1-3.0 mg/kg had some of the least clonal expansion seen.

CDR1 is SEHNR and CDR2 is FQNEAQ in the germline V gene (reference sequence). The CDR3 is made up of 16 amino acids. The V segment lost 5 bases and the J segment 0 bases; nucleotides outside the gene matches: 6. Peripheral blood came from all dose cohorts at three timepoints. The origin of this receptor is an adult with an advanced solid tumor such as melanoma, head and neck, liver or kidney cancer. This sample comprised CD4+ or CD8+ T cells sorted from blood, obtained in a trial of the OX40 agonist ivuxolimab. The chain uses TRBV7-9 and TRBJ2-1; TRBD1 aligns across 8 bases. The CDR3 sequence is CASSPGQGGSYNEQFF. CDR3 coding DNA: TGTGCCAGCAGCCCAGGACAGGGTGGCTCCTACAATGAGCAGTTCTTC.